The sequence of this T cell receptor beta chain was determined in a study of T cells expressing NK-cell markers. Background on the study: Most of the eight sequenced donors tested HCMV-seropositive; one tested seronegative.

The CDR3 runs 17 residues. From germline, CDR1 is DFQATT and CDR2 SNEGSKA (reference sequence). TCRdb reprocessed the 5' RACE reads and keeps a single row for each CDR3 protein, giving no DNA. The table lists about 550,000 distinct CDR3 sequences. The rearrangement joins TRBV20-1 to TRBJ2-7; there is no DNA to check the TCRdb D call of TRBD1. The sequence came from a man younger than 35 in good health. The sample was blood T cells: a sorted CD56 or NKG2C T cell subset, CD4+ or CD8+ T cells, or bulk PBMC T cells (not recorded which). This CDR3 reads CSARDLPTNFPAYEQYF.